The subject of this entry is one T cell receptor (beta chain). No antigen is known for it. Primers included in the PCR were 60 Vbeta and 13 Jbeta primers. The table came from immunoSEQ multiplex PCR; TCRdb's copy has only in-frame clones and leaves some out. The table records about 110,000 clones, approximately 79% of them present only once. This sample is part of a study of cytomegalovirus exposure and HLA in healthy donors. The study's findings and limits: A prior analysis recorded that most TCR beta V segments were productive about 90% or about 30% of the time. Exclusion as indistinguishable affected some V segments, including TRBV6-2 and TRBV6-3. Reported performance of the classifier showed diagnosis of cytomegalovirus status with high specificity and sensitivity. Researchers reported that a few CMV-associated chains were confirmed in vitro as CMV antigen-specific.

With 5 bases clipped from V and 8 bases from J, the junction kept 15 bases outside the gene matches. CDR3 length equals 17 residues. CDR1 and CDR2 (germline): LGHNA, YSLEER. The sequence was collected from a man aged 30 to 39 in good health and CMV-seropositive. The rearrangement uses TRBV4-3 and TRBJ2-1, with TRBD2 identical over 10 bases. Sample: PBMCs. CDR3 loop: CASSKNLELAGRDEQFF. The CDR3, as DNA: TGCGCCAGCAGCAAAAACTTAGAACTAGCGGGGCGGGATGAGCAGTTCTTC.